The rows below give T cell receptor beta chains drawn from one sample of a study of blood T cells in healthy people across ages. TCRdb passed the 5' RACE reads through MiXCR, listing each CDR3 protein once. The profile shows some 1,000,000 distinct CDR3 sequences, under 30% of them singletons. In addition, the sample was reused for a study of T cells of mothers and their children.

The sequenced sample consisted of blood. The receptors derive from a girl aged 2 to 10 in good health. Each CDR3 is given with its conserved first and last residue. A D gene is named only where the DNA matches it firmly. The size field is filled for only some rows; it gives once, few, many or a size class.

CDR3 protein | CDR3 DNA | J gene | D gene | V gene | clone size
CASSQDGTSGGTYEQYF | TGCGCCAGCAGCCAAGATGGGACTAGCGGGGGAACCTACGAGCAGTACTTC | TRBJ2-7 | TRBD2 | TRBV4-1 | -
CASSSFSGSNEQFF | TGTGCCAGCAGCTCGTTTAGCGGGAGTAATGAGCAGTTCTTC | TRBJ2-1 | TRBD2 | TRBV7-9 | few
CASSFMRTGGYTF | TGTGCCAGCAGCTTTATGAGGACCGGTGGCTACACCTTC | TRBJ1-2 | - | TRBV7-2 | few
CASSFRDDTGKHEQYF | TGTGCCAGCAGCTTCCGGGATGATACAGGGAAGCACGAGCAGTACTTC | TRBJ2-7 | - | TRBV7-9 | -
CASSPRGAGETDTQYF | TGTGCCAGCAGCCCCCGAGGGGCAGGGGAAACAGATACGCAGTATTTT | TRBJ2-3 | - | TRBV11-2 | -
CASSATGTDREKLFF | TGTGCCAGCAGTGCAACCGGGACAGACCGTGAAAAACTGTTTTTT | TRBJ1-4 | TRBD1 | TRBV28 | -
CSVAGGQGDTEAFF | TGCAGCGTTGCAGGGGGACAGGGGGACACTGAAGCTTTCTTT | TRBJ1-1 | TRBD1 | TRBV29-1 | -
CSARDSVRTGYNEQFF | TGCAGTGCTAGAGATTCGGTCCGAACAGGGTACAATGAGCAGTTCTTC | TRBJ2-1 | - | TRBV20-1 | few
CASSEETVYGYTF | TGTGCCAGCAGTGAAGAGACAGTCTATGGCTACACCTTC | TRBJ1-2 | - | TRBV6-1 | -
CASSLGPGQGGYTF | TGTGCCAGCAGCTTAGGTCCGGGACAGGGGGGCTACACCTTC | TRBJ1-2 | TRBD1 | TRBV7-2 | -
CASSSSGAGNTIYF | TGTGCCAGCAGTTCTTCTGGGGCCGGAAACACCATATATTTT | TRBJ1-3 | - | TRBV12-3/TRBV12-4 | few
CASSLTSGSYGYTF | TGCGCCAGCAGCCTTACATCCGGGAGCTATGGCTACACCTTC | TRBJ1-2 | - | TRBV5-1 | once
CASSPWASSAETQYF | TGTGCCAGCAGCCCCTGGGCGTCTAGCGCAGAGACCCAGTACTTC | TRBJ2-5 | - | TRBV9 | -
CASSSTGNSNQPQHF | TGTGCCAGCAGCTCGACCGGGAATAGCAATCAGCCCCAGCATTTT | TRBJ1-5 | - | TRBV7-6 | few
CASSQVTAGPGTGELFF | TGCGCCAGCAGCCAAGTAACAGCGGGGCCGGGGACCGGGGAGCTGTTTTTT | TRBJ2-2 | TRBD2 | TRBV4-1 | -
CASSAVREGHTF | TGTGCCAGCAGCGCGGTCAGGGAAGGCCACACCTTC | TRBJ1-2 | - | TRBV7-9 | -
CAGAGASGANVLTF | TGTGCCGGGGCGGGTGCGTCTGGGGCCAACGTCCTGACTTTC | TRBJ2-6 | - | TRBV7-2 | few
CASSRNRDRPKETQYF | TGTGCCAGCAGTCGAAATCGGGACAGGCCAAAAGAGACCCAGTACTTC | TRBJ2-5 | TRBD1 | TRBV2 | -
CASSLVLREQYF | TGTGCCAGCAGCTTAGTTTTACGCGAGCAGTACTTC | TRBJ2-7 | - | TRBV7-2 | few
CASSQLPGLQETQYF | TGTGCCAGCAGCCAATTACCCGGGCTTCAAGAGACCCAGTACTTC | TRBJ2-5 | - | TRBV5-5 | few
CASSLSGVREQYF | TGTGCCAGCAGTTTATCAGGGGTGAGAGAGCAGTACTTC | TRBJ2-7 | - | TRBV27 | few
CSVAAGGDIQYF | TGCAGCGTTGCCGCGGGGGGGGACATTCAGTACTTC | TRBJ2-4 | TRBD2 | TRBV29-1 | -
CASSQDSGGFGEQFF | TGCGCCAGCAGCCAAGATAGCGGCGGTTTTGGTGAGCAGTTCTTC | TRBJ2-1 | - | TRBV4-1 | few
CASSLAGRLSGAFF | TGTGCCAGCAGCTTAGCAGGCAGACTTTCAGGTGCTTTCTTT | TRBJ1-1 | - | TRBV13 | few
CSAKFALTYEQYF | TGCAGTGCTAAATTTGCGTTAACCTACGAGCAGTACTTC | TRBJ2-7 | - | TRBV20-1 | -
CSVEDLTREVDTQYF | TGCAGCGTTGAAGATCTCACCAGGGAGGTAGATACGCAGTATTTT | TRBJ2-3 | - | TRBV29-1 | -
CASSQDAVEAFF | TGTGCCAGCAGCCAAGATGCCGTTGAAGCTTTCTTT | TRBJ1-1 | - | TRBV14 | -
CASSFLAGGAGQETQYF | TGTGCCAGCAGCTTCCTAGCGGGGGGGGCCGGGCAAGAGACCCAGTACTTC | TRBJ2-5 | TRBD2 | TRBV13 | -
CSARGGLAGSTYEQYF | TGCAGTGCTAGAGGAGGACTAGCGGGTAGTACCTACGAGCAGTACTTC | TRBJ2-7 | TRBD2 | TRBV20-1 | few
CASRHPTRGGDNEQFF | TGTGCCAGCAGGCACCCGACGCGCGGGGGGGACAATGAGCAGTTCTTC | TRBJ2-1 | TRBD2 | TRBV7-9 | -
CASSLYPDGGSTGNEQFF | TGTGCCAGCAGCTTGTACCCTGACGGCGGGAGTACGGGGAATGAGCAGTTCTTC | TRBJ2-1 | TRBD2 | TRBV5-6 | few
CASSREGKSSGNTIYF | TGTGCCAGCAGCCGGGAGGGGAAGAGCTCTGGAAACACCATATATTTT | TRBJ1-3 | - | TRBV7-3 | few
CASRRRTGDYGYTF | TGCGCCAGCAGACGGAGGACAGGAGACTATGGCTACACCTTC | TRBJ1-2 | TRBD1 | TRBV4-1 | -
CASSEMLGIERAFF | TGTGCCAGCAGTGAAATGTTAGGGATAGAGAGGGCTTTCTTT | TRBJ1-1 | - | TRBV25-1 | -
CASTGGIISGALSYEQYF | TGTGCCAGCACCGGCGGGATTATCAGCGGGGCCCTCTCCTACGAGCAGTACTTC | TRBJ2-7 | TRBD2 | TRBV6-2/TRBV6-3 | few
CASAKNLAADYEQYF | TGCGCCAGCGCCAAAAATCTAGCGGCGGACTACGAGCAGTACTTC | TRBJ2-7 | TRBD2 | TRBV5-1 | -
CASSYGAGNTEAFF | TGTGCCAGCAGTTACGGGGCCGGGAACACTGAAGCTTTCTTT | TRBJ1-1 | - | TRBV6-6 | few
CASSRGLAGAEEQFF | TGTGCCAGCAGCCGCGGACTAGCGGGAGCTGAGGAGCAGTTCTTC | TRBJ2-1 | TRBD2 | TRBV5-4 | -
CASSLNTGADTQYF | TGTGCCAGCAGCCTTAACACAGGCGCGGATACGCAGTATTTT | TRBJ2-3 | - | TRBV11-2 | -
CASSTHNKQFF | TGTGCCAGCAGTACCCATAACAAGCAGTTCTTC | TRBJ2-1 | - | TRBV6-5 | -
CASRPTGTGGYEQYF | TGTGCCAGCAGACCAACCGGGACAGGGGGCTACGAGCAGTACTTC | TRBJ2-7 | TRBD1 | TRBV12-3/TRBV12-4 | few
CASTISGYSSYEQYF | TGTGCCAGTACCATCTCCGGCTACAGCTCCTACGAGCAGTACTTC | TRBJ2-7 | - | TRBV19 | few